A single TCR beta chain is shown here with its context. Its antigen is unknown. These data belong to a study of Ad26.COV2.S vaccination and SARS-CoV-2 variants. Findings and caveats of the study: Those who received vaccine or placebo ended up with similar non-spike TCR breadth.

Treatment given: roughly 19 received Ad26.COV2.S at low or high dose, single or two shots; 5 received placebo; per-sample allocation not given. After the first vaccine or placebo injection, samples were drawn on day 63. An adult donor aged 18-55 years was enrolled in Boston. Generated by immunoSEQ multiplex PCR, the TCRdb table keeps only in-frame clones and is missing some. The sample holds 300,000 to 400,000 clones, around 86% seen once. Trimming cost V 3 bases and J 8 bases; bases outside gene matches: 15. The CDR3 is made up of 16 amino acids. Germline V gene lookup returns CDR1 MDHEN and CDR2 SYDVKM.

The V gene is TRBV28, the J gene TRBJ1-1; 7 nucleotides align to TRBD1. This clonotype was sampled from a person aged 18-65 years who received the Ad26.COV2.S COVID-19 vaccine or a placebo. Specimen: peripheral blood, collected in a trial of Ad26.COV2.S vaccine versus placebo. Here the CDR3 reads CASSFPPAGTEREAFF. In nucleotides, the CDR3 is TGTGCCAGCAGTTTCCCTCCTGCCGGGACAGAGAGGGAAGCTTTCTTT.